Shown below are 10 T cell receptor beta chains from a single sample sequenced in a study of Ad26.COV2.S vaccination and SARS-CoV-2 variants. Treatment here: some 20 received Ad26.COV2.S at low or high dose, single or two shots; 5 received placebo; per-sample allocation not given. The samples date from day 63 after the first vaccine or placebo injection. Repertoires were generated with immunoSEQ multiplex PCR, while TCRdb's copy carries only in-frame clones and drops some. Here the sample spans about 680,000 clones, more than 70% being singletons. The specimen comprised peripheral blood, sampled in a trial of Ad26.COV2.S vaccine versus placebo. All receptors come from a person between 18 and 59 years old who received the Ad26.COV2.S COVID-19 vaccine or a placebo.

The chain joins TRBV7-9 to TRBJ2-1; 8 nucleotides match TRBD1. This CDR3 is 16 amino acids long. The germline V gene has CDR1 SEHNR and CDR2 FQNEAQ (reference sequence). The J segment lost 3 bases and the V segment lost 4 bases, leaving 8 bases of the junction unmatched. The DNA of the CDR3 is TGTGCCAGCAGCTACGACCTCGGACAGGGCTACAATGAGCAGTTCTTC. Translating gives CASSYDLGQGYNEQFF. Supplemented by reference TRBV7-9 and TRBJ2-1, the full variable domain reads DTGVSQNPRHKITKRGQNVTFRCDPISEHNRLYWYRQTLGQGPEFLTYFQNEAQLEKSRLLSDRFSAERPKGSFSTLEIQRTEQGDSAMYLCASSYDLGQGYNEQFFGPGTRLTVL.

The chain recombines TRBV19 with TRBJ1-4, with TRBD1 as a possible D gene (5 bases). The CDR3 is 15 amino acids. CDR1 LNHDA and CDR2 SQIVND come from the germline V gene (reference sequence). The V end was cut by 5 bases, the J end by 2 bases, with 12 bases between. CDR3 protein: CASSPLGGTNEKLFF. The CDR3, as DNA: TGTGCCAGTAGTCCCTTGGGGGGGACTAATGAAAAACTGTTTTTT.

The genes are TRBV5-6 and TRBJ2-7, with 7 bases fitting TRBD2. The CDR3 totals 14 residues. V lost 5 bases, J lost 2 bases, and 7 bases stayed unmatched. Germline loops: CDR1 SGHDT, CDR2 YYEEEE. CDR3 residues: CASRREGSTYEQYF. CDR3 DNA sequence: TGTGCCAGCAGGAGGGAGGGGTCTACCTACGAGCAGTACTTC. Full variable domain (outside the CDR3, taken from reference TRBV5-6 and TRBJ2-7): DAGVTQSPTHLIKTRGQQVTLRCSPKSGHDTVSWYQQALGQGPQFIFQYYEEEERQRGNFPDRFSGHQFPNYSSELNVNALLLGDSALYLCASRREGSTYEQYFGPGTRLTVT.

The chain couples TRBV18 to TRBJ1-2; D uncertain. Trimming stripped 2 bases from V and 5 bases from J, with 9 bases between. Germline CDR1 and CDR2: KGHSH and LQKENI. The CDR3 consists of 13 residues. The CDR3 sequence is CASSPNGPYGYTF. The CDR3 DNA sequence: TGTGCCAGCTCACCAAACGGCCCTTATGGCTACACCTTC.

Comments on this clone: The junction departs from the called germline gene at one end, perhaps through a read error. The chain employs TRBV5-1 and TRBJ1-2, with D possibly TRBD1 on 5 matching bases. Germline lookup yields CDR1 SGHRS and CDR2 YFSETQ. The CDR3 contains 14 residues. In nucleotides, the CDR3 is TGCGCCAGCAGCTTGGGAGGGGCGGTTTATGGTTACACCTTC. This codes for CASSLGGAVYGYTF.

This clone was detected once. The genes are TRBV29-1 and TRBJ2-1; possibly TRBD2 for D (6 bases). Deletions cut 2 bases from V and 8 bases from J, with 19 bases between. The V gene's germline CDR1 is SQVTM and CDR2 ANQGSEA. The CDR3 is 15 residues long. The CDR3 nucleotides are TGCAGCGTTGAAAAAGGCGGGAAAAGCTTCTATGAGCAGTTCTTC. It specifies CSVEKGGKSFYEQFF.

The chain employs TRBV9 and TRBJ2-1; tentative D call: TRBD1 (6 bases). This CDR3 has 14 amino acids. Trimming left V 3 bases short and J 7 bases short, with 14 bases between. Germline V gene data show CDR1 as SGDLS and CDR2 as YYNGEE. The CDR3: CASSAGQGPNEQFF. CDR3 nucleotides: TGTGCCAGCAGCGCAGGGCAGGGGCCAAATGAGCAGTTCTTC.

This clone turned up a few times. This chain uses TRBV27 with TRBJ1-4, with 7 bases aligning to TRBD1. V lost 0 bases and J lost 7; bases outside the gene matches: 5. Germline V gene data show CDR1 as MNHEY and CDR2 as SMNVEV (reference sequence). The CDR3 has 15 amino acids. CDR3 amino acids: CASSLSGQRPEKLFF. In DNA form, the CDR3 reads TGTGCCAGCAGTTTATCGGGACAGCGCCCTGAAAAACTGTTTTTT.

This clone was recorded once. The V and J genes are TRBV5-4 and TRBJ2-5; D is uncertain. V was shortened by 0 bases and J by 9 bases, with 6 bases between the two germline ends. The CDR3 has 11 amino acids. Germline values: CDR1 SGHNT, CDR2 YYREEE (reference sequence). The CDR3 bases are TGTGCCAGCAGCTTGGACGGCCCCCAGTACTTC. Translated: CASSLDGPQYF.

The chain has TRBV7-9 and TRBJ1-2; 10 bases agree with TRBD1. The CDR3 runs to 15 residues. The germline V gene encodes CDR1 SEHNR and CDR2 FQNEAQ (reference sequence). V shed 3 bases and J 7 bases; nucleotides not matched to a gene: 8. The CDR3 protein is CASSFSTGGVGGYTF. The DNA of the CDR3 is TGTGCCAGCAGCTTCTCGACAGGGGGCGTAGGTGGCTACACCTTC.